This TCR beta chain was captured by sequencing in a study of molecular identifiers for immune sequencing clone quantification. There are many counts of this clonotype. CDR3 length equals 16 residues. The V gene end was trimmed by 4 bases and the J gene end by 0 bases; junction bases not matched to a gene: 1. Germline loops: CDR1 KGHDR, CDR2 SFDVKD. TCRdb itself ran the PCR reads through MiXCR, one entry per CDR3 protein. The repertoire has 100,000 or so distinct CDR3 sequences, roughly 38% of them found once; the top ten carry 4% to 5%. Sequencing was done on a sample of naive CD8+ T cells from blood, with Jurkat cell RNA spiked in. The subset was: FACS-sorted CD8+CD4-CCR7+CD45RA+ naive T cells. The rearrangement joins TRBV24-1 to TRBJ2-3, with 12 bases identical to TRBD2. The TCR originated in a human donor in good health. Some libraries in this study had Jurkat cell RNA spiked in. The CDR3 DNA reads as TGTGCCACCAGTGAACTAGCGGGAGGAAGCACAGATACGCAGTATTTT. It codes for CATSELAGGSTDTQYF.